This T cell receptor (beta chain) emerged from a study of OX40 agonist ivuxolimab in advanced cancers. For the study in its entirety: Ivuxolimab, which targeted the costimulatory receptor OX40 (CD134), was an agonistic, fully human IgG2 monoclonal antibody. Peripheral TCRbeta sequencing aimed to test whether ivuxolimab altered TCR sequence diversity and caused clonal T-cell expansion. Three dose-escalation patients achieved partial responses, one with hepatocellular carcinoma and two with cutaneous melanoma. Patients were allowed to have had prior anti-PD-1, anti-PD-L1 or anti-CTLA-4 therapy, and roughly two fifths of the dose-escalation patients had been treated with checkpoint inhibitors. The paper describes the monotherapy dose-escalation part (N ≈ 52 patients) of the phase I trial of ivuxolimab. Of the approximately 50 dose-escalation patients, hepatocellular carcinoma was present in about 20, melanoma in approximately 15, renal cell carcinoma in 9 and head and neck cancer in 9. Intravenous ivuxolimab was administered to patients every 2 weeks at six dose levels: 0.01, 0.1, 0.3, 1.5, 3 and 10 mg/kg. A male proportion of around 83% and a mean age of roughly 55 years, ranging from 23 to 79, were recorded for the dose-escalation cohort. What the work shows at the level of the full study, not this receptor alone: Antigen specificity was not determined for the clonally expanded peripheral T cells. After ivuxolimab, expanded clones were on average more numerous among CD8+ T cells than among CD4+ T cells. In the 0.1-3.0 mg/kg groups, partial responders were among the patients with the lowest normalized peripheral clonal expansion, particularly in CD8+ T cells. Low levels of normalized T-cell clonal expansion were also shown by some nonresponding patients. At doses of 0.1 to 3.0 mg/kg, clonal expansion of both CD4+ and CD8+ blood T cells was observed from baseline to week 6.

The trial excluded patients who had a history of autoimmune disease or who were on systemic immunosuppression. Peripheral blood for TCR sequencing was drawn from every dose cohort at baseline, at cycle 4 day 1 and at cycle 7 day 1. Samples were obtained from an open-label, multicenter, first-in-human phase I dose-escalation trial of ivuxolimab. Adults with locally advanced or metastatic melanoma, renal cell, hepatocellular, or head and neck squamous cell carcinoma were enrolled in the trial. Before TCR sequencing, CD4+ T cells and CD8+ T cells were sorted from peripheral blood as separate populations. To sequence the TCRbeta CDR3 region, genomic DNA was isolated from the sorted cells. TCRbeta CDR3 regions were sequenced using the immunoSEQ Assay. TCRdb limited this immuneACCESS table to in-frame rearrangements with V and J called. A share of clones is missing; checked studies link under half to unresolved V genes, and the rest is unexplained. The sample table shows roughly 60,000 clones, and 84% are seen once. In total, the top ten clones hold approximately 30% of the sample.

Via the germline V gene (reference sequence), CDR1 is MNHEY and CDR2 SMNVEV. The CDR3 goes from the cysteine to the phenylalanine over 15 residues. The only DNA kept is the CDR3, 45 bases in frame from the first base. V lost 8 bases and J lost 0 bases; the stretch between them is 14 bases long. This clone was counted between two and nine times. Its recognized antigen is unknown. The sample holds no much larger clone one base away, and base qualities are not on file. The chain uses TRBV27 and TRBJ2-1, and TRBD2 may be the D gene, going by 6 matching bases. Material: CD4+ or CD8+ T cells sorted from blood, obtained in a trial of the OX40 agonist ivuxolimab. This receptor was identified in an adult with an advanced solid tumor such as melanoma, head and neck, liver or kidney cancer. In nucleotides, the sequence is TGTGCCAGCGCGGGACTCGCAAGCTCCTACAATGAGCAGTTCTTC. Translated, this gives CASAGLASSYNEQFF.